This T cell receptor (beta chain) was identified during a study of CD8 T cells in Susac syndrome. It was with random hexamers that 0.5 to 1 ug RNA was reverse transcribed. Via MiXCR, TCRdb re-called the immunoSEQ multiplex PCR reads, giving one row per CDR3 protein. The data hold 180,000 or so distinct CDR3 sequences, with around 95% observed a single time. This CDR3 is built from 16 residues. V shed 8 bases, J shed 1 base, and the junction held 6 bases outside the gene matches. Per germline, CDR1 MGHDK and CDR2 SYGVNS. The specimen sequenced was CD4+ T cells from PBMCs. This sequence originates from a human donor in good health. The chain carries TRBV25-1 and TRBJ2-6, with 9 bases that match TRBD1. The DNA for the CDR3 is TGTGCCAGCGGGGACAGGGCGGTATCTGGGGCCAACGTCCTGACTTTC. This translates into CASGDRAVSGANVLTF.